This section outlines one T cell receptor delta chain sequence together with its context. This clone is labeled large (0.1 to 1%). Its antigen target is currently unknown. Base qualities are missing; no much larger clone stands one base away. Preparation of the library involved RT-PCR. To generate TCR cDNA, PBMC RNA underwent reverse transcription with SuperScript II using gamma-chain- and delta-chain-specific primers. cDNA was purified with AMPure XP beads, amplified, and indexed with Illumina adapters using the Nextera XT Index Kit. Sequencing of gammadelta TCR libraries was carried out on an Illumina MiSeq using a V2 300-cycle kit. The original methods were these. Using MiXCR v2.1.12, CDR3 sequences were assembled, and reads were mapped onto D, J and V genes obtained from GenBank. VDJtools v1.2.1 was used to analyze the repertoires of the CDR3 clonotypes. In TCRdb, clones were called once more from the public reads by CATT, and rows of identical DNA were later combined. The V and J calls and clone size come from TCRdb's table, not from the authors' own analysis. The sample profile shows about 1,500 delta-chain clones; about a third of them were found once. The ten largest make up about 10% of the sample.

Pregnant women getting prenatal care were recruited in Kampala, Uganda, and their infants were enrolled; maternal HIV status had to be documented. Home visits to families took place weekly, and collection of infant clinical information, oral swabs and peripheral blood began at 6 weeks of age and was repeated every 4 months after that. Blood was drawn into heparin tubes, and PBMC were separated by Ficoll-Paque density gradient centrifugation and then cryopreserved. This sample stems from a study of delta chains in infants with herpesvirus infections (dated by TCRdb to 2023 to 2025). For the wider study: The study prospectively followed a Ugandan infant birth cohort from birth to characterize gammadelta T cell responses to primary cytomegalovirus (CMV) infection. The previously published Belgian fetal and cord blood gammadelta TCR data were not generated in this cohort and were added only for comparison. gammadelta TCRs were sequenced from PBMC of 15 to 20 CMV-infected infants (one congenitally infected) and 8 CMV-uninfected infants with enough sample available. In infants who were infected with CMV after birth, the study searched for a public fetal Vdelta1/Vgamma8 gammadelta TCR clonotype. Infant blood samples were grouped into approximate age categories of 1.5, 4, 8 and 12 months.

V and J are trimmed by 2 bases and 10 bases, and the gene matches miss 16 bases of the junction. CDR1 TSWWSYY and CDR2 QGS were looked up in the germline V gene. The CDR3, from cysteine to phenylalanine, totals 17 residues. Of all the DNA, just the CDR3 is kept, 51 bases in frame from base 1. Results the study describes overall, beyond this receptor: Of 18 CMV-infected infants, several carried the public Vdelta1 clonotype: three infants infected postnatally before 120 days of age and the congenitally infected infant. Within Vdelta1 cells, the frequency of the public clonotype appeared to be inversely correlated with age at infection and to decay rapidly, seemingly not persisting past roughly two months. In CMV-uninfected infants, the public clonotype might still exist at levels below the detection limit. Limitations noted by the authors included a small sample size and a lack of race- or environment-matched controls, because nearly all Ugandans acquire CMV before adulthood. The public clonotype was detected only at the first time point after infection and was not found in uninfected infants or in infants infected after 120 days.

This receptor was identified in a human donor who was a Ugandan infant, either HIV-exposed or HIV-unexposed (not recorded which). Sequencing was performed on peripheral blood, taken at time point 1 of longitudinal follow-up. Recombination linked TRDV1 to TRDJ1, with 10 bases matching TRDD3. The DNA is as follows: TGTGCTCTTGGGGAATCCTTCGAGGGACTGGGGGATGAGGGACTCATCTTT. This encodes CALGESFEGLGDEGLIF.